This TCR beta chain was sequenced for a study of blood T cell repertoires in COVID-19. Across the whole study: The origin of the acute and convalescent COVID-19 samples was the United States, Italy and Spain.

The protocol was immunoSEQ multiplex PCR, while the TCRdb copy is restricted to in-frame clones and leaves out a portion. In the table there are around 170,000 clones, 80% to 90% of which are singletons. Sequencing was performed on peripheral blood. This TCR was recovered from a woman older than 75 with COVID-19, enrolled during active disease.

This CDR3 is CASSREARRRGYTF. For the CDR3, the DNA is TGTGCCAGCAGTCGGGAGGCGCGAAGACGTGGCTACACCTTC. The genes are TRBV28 and TRBJ1-2; unclear D gene. The CDR3 consists of 14 residues. The germline V gene encodes CDR1 MDHEN and CDR2 SYDVKM. V gave up 5 bases and J gave up 7 bases, with 17 bases separating them.